Below are 17 T cell receptor beta chains sequenced from a single sample in a study of Graves' ophthalmopathy and Graves' hyperthyroidism. RNA served as the template for amplifying TCR beta CDR3 regions. First-round RT-PCR used HTBI primers; second-round multiplex PCR followed. TCRdb recomputed calls from the multiplex PCR reads with MiXCR, one row per CDR3 protein. The data show about 1.1 million distinct CDR3 sequences, with 35% to 45% seen just once and 8.5% to 14% held by the top ten. Material: peripheral blood or thyroid tissue (not recorded which). The receptor source for this set is an adult man with Graves' hyperthyroidism.

The table lists this clonotype with many counts. The rearrangement links TRBV19 to TRBJ1-1, with D unresolved. Germline-derived CDR1 and CDR2 are LNHDA and SQIVND (reference sequence). V was trimmed by 1 base and J by 4 bases, leaving 7 bases between them. The CDR3 spans 13 residues. The CDR3 loop reads CASSIGGITEAFF. The CDR3, as DNA: TGTGCCAGTAGTATAGGAGGGATCACTGAAGCTTTCTTT.

V gene TRBV11-2 combines with J gene TRBJ2-7; TRBD1 is a possible D gene (6 bases). Trimming removed 4 bases at V and 0 bases at J, with 22 bases between. The CDR3 loop spans 18 amino acids. Germline CDR1 SGHAT, CDR2 FQNNGV. CDR3 region: CASSSLRWGRRSSYEQYF. For the CDR3, the DNA is TGTGCCAGCAGCTCTCTCCGTTGGGGGCGGAGGAGCTCCTACGAGCAGTACTTC.

This clonotype was seen at least ten times. CDR3 sequence (DNA): TGTGCCAGCAGCGGGAGTGGGGGGCTCATGCGTGGCTACACCTTC. Translation: CASSGSGGLMRGYTF. The chain carries TRBV7-9 and TRBJ1-2; the D gene is possibly TRBD1 (6 bases). The V end lost 5 bases, the J end lost 7 bases, and 20 bases lay between the germline ends. The CDR3 is 15 amino acids. Germline assignment: CDR1 SEHNR and CDR2 FQNEAQ (reference sequence).

This clonotype has at least ten counts. The chain employs TRBV20-1 and TRBJ1-2; D gene uncertain. Germline values: CDR1 DFQATT, CDR2 SNEGSKA (reference sequence). V was pared by 3 bases and J by 1 base, with 15 bases between. The length of the CDR3 is 15 residues. DNA for the CDR3: TGCAGTGCTAGGTCCGACCCCGATCGTAACTATGGCTACACCTTC. Its translation is CSARSDPDRNYGYTF.

This clonotype was seen ten or more times. The chain joins TRBV20-1 to TRBJ1-6, with D perhaps matching TRBD1 (6 bases). The germline V and J ends were trimmed by 0 bases and 11 bases, with 14 bases remaining between them. This CDR3 is built from 14 residues. The germline V gene encodes CDR1 DFQATT and CDR2 SNEGSKA (reference sequence). The CDR3 DNA is TGCAGTGCTAGAGAGGGGGGGGGCGCGGCACCCCTCCACTTT. Translation gives CSAREGGGAAPLHF.

This clonotype has a handful of counts. The chain carries TRBV10-2 and TRBJ1-1; tentative D call: TRBD1 (6 bases). Per germline, CDR1 WSHSY and CDR2 SAAADI. CDR3 size: 16 residues. The V end was cut by 2 bases, the J end by 0 bases, with 13 bases between. In DNA form, the CDR3 reads TGCGCCAGCAGTGAGCCGGGACAAGACATGAACACTGAAGCTTTCTTT. Protein sequence: CASSEPGQDMNTEAFF.

This clonotype was picked up a small number of times. The chain joins TRBV28 to TRBJ1-1; D is unresolved. Trimming took off 2 bases at V and 8 bases at J, with 9 bases between the two ends. Germline CDR1 and CDR2: MDHEN and SYDVKM. The CDR3 is 12 amino acids. The CDR3: CASSLAGSEAFF. The CDR3 DNA reads as TGTGCCAGCAGTTTAGCCGGATCCGAAGCTTTCTTT.

The J gene is TRBJ2-7, the V gene TRBV12-3 or TRBV12-4; the D is unclear. The CDR3 is 12 amino acids. V gave up 8 bases and J gave up 4 bases, with 12 bases separating them. CDR3 in amino acids: CASAHRNYEQYF. CDR3 DNA sequence: TGTGCCAGCGCGCACCGGAATTACGAGCAGTACTTC.

A note on this clonotype: This clone may be a read error of a much larger clone one base away. The chain carries TRBV9 and TRBJ2-5; D may be TRBD1 or TRBD2 (6 bases each). Germline lookup yields CDR1 SGDLS and CDR2 YYNGEE. The CDR3 sequence is 18 residues long. V was cut by 4 bases and J by 5 bases, with 27 bases left in between. Here the CDR3 reads CASSPWLSGAGAMETQYF. CDR3 coding DNA: TGTGCCAGCAGCCCTTGGCTGTCGGGGGCAGGGGCAATGGAGACCCAGTACTTC.

The J gene is TRBJ1-2, the V gene TRBV10-2, with D possibly TRBD1 on 5 matching bases. Germline lookup yields CDR1 WSHSY and CDR2 SAAADI. The CDR3 is 12 amino acids. V lost 4 bases and J lost 7, with 10 bases in between. The CDR3 DNA follows: TGCGCCAGCAGTGGGGACCGTCGTGGCTACACCTTC. It codes for CASSGDRRGYTF.

This clonotype was seen ten or more times. The CDR3 DNA reads TGTGCCAGCAGCAAGGCCTACGAGCAGTACTTC. Translation: CASSKAYEQYF. J is TRBJ2-7 and V is TRBV7-8; D ambiguous. CDR1 SGHVS and CDR2 FQNEAQ come from the germline V gene. The CDR3 is 11 amino acids. V dropped 5 bases and J dropped 2 bases, with 4 bases sitting between them.

This clonotype has more than one count but fewer than ten. The rearrangement uses TRBV29-1 and TRBJ1-1, with 7 bases lining up with TRBD1. Looked up from germline, CDR1 is SQVTM and CDR2 is ANQGSEA. J lost 1 base, V lost 6 bases, and 8 bases had no gene match. There are 14 residues in the CDR3. The CDR3 region is CSVGLWTGNTEAFF. In DNA form, the CDR3 reads TGCAGCGTAGGATTATGGACAGGGAACACTGAAGCTTTCTTT.

At least ten counts were recorded for this clonotype. The V and J genes are TRBV5-6 and TRBJ2-7; D may be TRBD2 (5 bases). This CDR3 is built from 13 residues. Between the trimmed V and J ends, which lost 0 bases and 6 bases, there was a span of 10 bases. CDR1 is SGHDT, CDR2 YYEEEE, per germline. The CDR3 DNA follows: TGTGCCAGCAGCTTGGGTGGAGGTTCCGAGCAGTACTTC. It is translated as CASSLGGGSEQYF.

This clonotype has ten or more counts. This chain joins TRBV10-2 and TRBJ1-5, with D maybe TRBD1 (5 bases). Germline V gene sequence: CDR1 WSHSY, CDR2 SAAADI. CDR3 length: 13 amino acids. Trimming shortened V by 5 bases and J by 3 bases, and 8 bases separated the two germline ends. The CDR3 DNA follows: TGCGCCAGCAGTTGGGGGTACAATCAGCCCCAGCATTTT. Amino acid sequence: CASSWGYNQPQHF.

This clonotype has ten or more counts. The chain recombines TRBV7-6 with TRBJ1-2, with D tentatively TRBD1 (6 bases). This CDR3 is 14 amino acids long. The germline V gene has CDR1 SGHVS and CDR2 FNYEAQ. V lost 4 bases and J 2 bases, leaving 11 bases between the germline ends. In nucleotides, the CDR3 is TGTGCCAGCAGCTCCCCAGGGGAGAACTATGGCTACACCTTC. It encodes CASSSPGENYGYTF.

This clonotype was recorded many times. This rearrangement joins TRBV29-1 to TRBJ1-3; D perhaps matches TRBD1 (5 bases). Germline CDR1 is SQVTM and CDR2 is ANQGSEA. V was cut by 2 bases and J by 0 bases, with 5 bases left in between. The CDR3 spans 13 residues. CDR3 in amino acids: CSVEQGSGNTIYF. The CDR3 nucleotides read TGCAGCGTTGAACAGGGCTCTGGAAACACCATATATTTT. Full variable domain (remainder filled in from reference TRBV29-1 and TRBJ1-3): SAVISQKPSRDICQRGTSLTIQCQVDSQVTMMFWYRQQPGQSLTLIATANQGSEATYESGFVIDKFPISRPNLTFSTLTVSNMSPEDSSIYLCSVEQGSGNTIYFGEGSWLTVV.

The count of this clonotype is one. The rearrangement joins TRBV5-1 to TRBJ1-1; perhaps TRBD1 as D (6 bases). This CDR3 comprises 16 residues. Germline V gene data show CDR1 as SGHRS and CDR2 as YFSETQ. V dropped 4 bases and J dropped 2 bases, with 18 bases sitting between them. The CDR3 sequence is CASSDRTGSFNTEAFF. CDR3 nucleotide sequence: TGCGCCAGCAGCGACAGAACAGGGTCCTTCAACACTGAAGCTTTCTTT.